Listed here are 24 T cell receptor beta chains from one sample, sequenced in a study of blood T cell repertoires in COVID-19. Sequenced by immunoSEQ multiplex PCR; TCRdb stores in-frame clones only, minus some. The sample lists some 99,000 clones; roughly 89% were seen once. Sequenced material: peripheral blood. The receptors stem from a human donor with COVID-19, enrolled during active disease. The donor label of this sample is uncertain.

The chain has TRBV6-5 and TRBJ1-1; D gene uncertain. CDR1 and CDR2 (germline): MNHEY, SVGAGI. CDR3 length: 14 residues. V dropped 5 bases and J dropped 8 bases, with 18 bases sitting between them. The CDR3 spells CASSQPDGNREAFF. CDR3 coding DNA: TGTGCCAGCAGTCAACCGGACGGGAACCGGGAAGCTTTCTTT.

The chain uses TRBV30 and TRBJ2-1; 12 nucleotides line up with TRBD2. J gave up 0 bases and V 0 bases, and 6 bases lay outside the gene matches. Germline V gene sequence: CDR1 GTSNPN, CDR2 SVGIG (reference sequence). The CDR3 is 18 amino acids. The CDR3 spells CAWSVSGLAGISYNEQFF. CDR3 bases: TGTGCCTGGAGTGTAAGCGGACTAGCGGGGATCTCCTACAATGAGCAGTTCTTC.

CDR3 loop: CASRLARGYGGARQPQHF. The DNA of the CDR3 is TGTGCAAGTCGCTTAGCCAGGGGTTATGGGGGGGCCCGACAGCCCCAGCATTTT. The chain carries TRBV12-2 and TRBJ1-5. TRBV12-2 is a documented pseudogene. The CDR3 is made up of 18 amino acids.

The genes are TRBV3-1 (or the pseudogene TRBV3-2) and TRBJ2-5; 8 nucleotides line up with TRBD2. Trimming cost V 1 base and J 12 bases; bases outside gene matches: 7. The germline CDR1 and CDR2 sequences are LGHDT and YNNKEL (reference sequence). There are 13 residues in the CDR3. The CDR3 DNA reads TGTGCCAGCAGCCAAGTTACTAGCGGTGAAAAGTACTTC. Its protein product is CASSQVTSGEKYF.

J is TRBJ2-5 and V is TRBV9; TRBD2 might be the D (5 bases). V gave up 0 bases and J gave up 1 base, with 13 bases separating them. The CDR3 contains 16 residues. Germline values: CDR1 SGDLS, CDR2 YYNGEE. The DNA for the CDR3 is TGTGCCAGCAGCGTAGGGAGCGGTTCCCGCCAAGAGACCCAGTACTTC. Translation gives CASSVGSGSRQETQYF. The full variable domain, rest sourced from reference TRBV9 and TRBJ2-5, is DSGVTQTPKHLITATGQRVTLRCSPRSGDLSVYWYQQSLDQGLQFLIQYYNGEERAKGNILERFSAQQFPDLHSELNLSSLELGDSALYFCASSVGSGSRQETQYFGPGTRLLVL.

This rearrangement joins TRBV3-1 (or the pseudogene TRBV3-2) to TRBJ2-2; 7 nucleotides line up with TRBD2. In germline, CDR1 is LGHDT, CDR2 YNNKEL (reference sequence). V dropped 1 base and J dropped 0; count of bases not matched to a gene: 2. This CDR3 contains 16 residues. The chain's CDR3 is CASSQVGGSNTGELFF. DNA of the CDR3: TGTGCCAGCAGCCAAGTGGGGGGGTCGAACACCGGGGAGCTGTTTTTT.

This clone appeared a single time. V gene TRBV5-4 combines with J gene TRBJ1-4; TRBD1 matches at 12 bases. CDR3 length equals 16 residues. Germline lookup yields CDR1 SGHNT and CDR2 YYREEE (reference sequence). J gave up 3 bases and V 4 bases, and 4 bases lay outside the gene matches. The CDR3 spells CASSAGQGAANEKLFF. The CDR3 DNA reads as TGTGCCAGCAGCGCGGGACAGGGGGCGGCTAATGAAAAACTGTTTTTT.

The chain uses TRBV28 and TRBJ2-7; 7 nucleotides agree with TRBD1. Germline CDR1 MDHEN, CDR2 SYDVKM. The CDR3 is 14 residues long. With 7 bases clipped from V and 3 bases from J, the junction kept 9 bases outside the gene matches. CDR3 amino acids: CASISGDRRYEQYF. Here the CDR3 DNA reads TGTGCCAGCATTTCCGGGGACAGACGCTACGAGCAGTACTTC. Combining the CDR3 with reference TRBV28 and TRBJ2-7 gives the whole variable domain DVKVTQSSRYLVKRTGEKVFLECVQDMDHENMFWYRQDPGLGLRLIYFSYDVKMKEKGDIPEGYSVSREKKERFSLILESASTNQTSMYLCASISGDRRYEQYFGPGTRLTVT.

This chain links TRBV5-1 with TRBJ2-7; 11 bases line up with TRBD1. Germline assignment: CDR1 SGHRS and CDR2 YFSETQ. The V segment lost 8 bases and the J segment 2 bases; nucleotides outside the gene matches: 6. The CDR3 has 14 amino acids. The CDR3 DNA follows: TGCGCCAGTAGGCCGGGACAGGGGGCCTACGAGCAGTACTTC. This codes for CASRPGQGAYEQYF.

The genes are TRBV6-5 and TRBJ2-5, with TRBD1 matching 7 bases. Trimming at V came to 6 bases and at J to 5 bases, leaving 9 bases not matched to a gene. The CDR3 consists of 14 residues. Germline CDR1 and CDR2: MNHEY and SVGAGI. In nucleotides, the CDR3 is TGTGCCAGCAGCTTAAGGGGGCGCGGGGAGACCCAGTACTTC. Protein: CASSLRGRGETQYF.

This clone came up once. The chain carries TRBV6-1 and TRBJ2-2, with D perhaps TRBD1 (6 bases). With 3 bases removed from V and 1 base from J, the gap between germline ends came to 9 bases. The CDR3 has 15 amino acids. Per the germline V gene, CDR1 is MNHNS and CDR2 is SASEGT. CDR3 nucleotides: TGTGCCAGCAGTGACCTGGGACAGAACACCGGGGAGCTGTTTTTT. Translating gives CASSDLGQNTGELFF.

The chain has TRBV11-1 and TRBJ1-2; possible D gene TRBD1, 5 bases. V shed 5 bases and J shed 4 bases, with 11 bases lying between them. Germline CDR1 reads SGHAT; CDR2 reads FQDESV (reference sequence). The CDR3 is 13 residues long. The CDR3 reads CASSLDRIYGYTF. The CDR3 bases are TGTGCCAGCAGCCTCGACAGAATCTATGGCTACACCTTC. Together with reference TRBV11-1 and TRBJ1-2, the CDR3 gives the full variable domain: EAEVAQSPRYKITEKSQAVAFWCDPISGHATLYWYRQILGQGPELLVQFQDESVVDDSQLPKDRFSAERLKGVDSTLKIQPAELGDSAMYLCASSLDRIYGYTFGSGTRLTVV.

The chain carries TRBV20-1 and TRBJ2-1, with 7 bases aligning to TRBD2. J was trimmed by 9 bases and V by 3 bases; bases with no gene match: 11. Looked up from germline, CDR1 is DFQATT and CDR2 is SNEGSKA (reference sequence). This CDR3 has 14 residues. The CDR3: CSASFGGGGGEQFF. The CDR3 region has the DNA TGCAGTGCTAGTTTCGGCGGGGGAGGTGGTGAGCAGTTCTTC.

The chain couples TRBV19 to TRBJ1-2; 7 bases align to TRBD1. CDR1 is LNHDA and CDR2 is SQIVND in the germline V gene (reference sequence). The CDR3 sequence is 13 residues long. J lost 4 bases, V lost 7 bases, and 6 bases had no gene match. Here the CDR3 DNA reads TGTGCCAGTACCCAGACAGGGATCTATGGCTACACCTTC. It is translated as CASTQTGIYGYTF. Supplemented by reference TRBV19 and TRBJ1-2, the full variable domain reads DGGITQSPKYLFRKEGQNVTLSCEQNLNHDAMYWYRQDPGQGLRLIYYSQIVNDFQKGDIAEGYSVSREKKESFPLTVTSAQKNPTAFYLCASTQTGIYGYTFGSGTRLTVV.

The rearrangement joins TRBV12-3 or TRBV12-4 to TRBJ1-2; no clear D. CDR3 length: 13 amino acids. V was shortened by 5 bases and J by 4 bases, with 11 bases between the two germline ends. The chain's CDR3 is CASSQRVPYGYTF. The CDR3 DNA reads TGTGCCAGCAGTCAGCGGGTTCCCTATGGCTACACCTTC.

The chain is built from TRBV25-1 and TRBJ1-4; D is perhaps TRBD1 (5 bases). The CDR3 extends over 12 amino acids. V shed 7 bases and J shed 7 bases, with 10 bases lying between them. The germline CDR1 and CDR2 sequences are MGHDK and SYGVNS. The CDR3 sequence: CASKQGGEKLFF. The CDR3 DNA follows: TGTGCCAGCAAGCAGGGAGGTGAAAAACTGTTTTTT.

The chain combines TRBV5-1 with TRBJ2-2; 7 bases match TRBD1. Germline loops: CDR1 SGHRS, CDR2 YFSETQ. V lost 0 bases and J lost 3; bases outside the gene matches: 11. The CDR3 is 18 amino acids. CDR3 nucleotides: TGCGCCAGCAGCTTGGCCGGGACAACCAGGGGGTACACCGGGGAGCTGTTTTTT. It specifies CASSLAGTTRGYTGELFF.

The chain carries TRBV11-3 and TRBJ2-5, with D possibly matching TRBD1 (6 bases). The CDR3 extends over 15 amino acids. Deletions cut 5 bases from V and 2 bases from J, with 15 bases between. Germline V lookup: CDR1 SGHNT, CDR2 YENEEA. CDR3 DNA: TGTGCCAGCAGCCCGGACAGCTACTCTCAAGAGACCCAGTACTTC. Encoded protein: CASSPDSYSQETQYF.

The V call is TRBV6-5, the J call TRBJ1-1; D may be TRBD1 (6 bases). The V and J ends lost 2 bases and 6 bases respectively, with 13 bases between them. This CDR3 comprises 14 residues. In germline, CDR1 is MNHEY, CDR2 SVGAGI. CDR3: CASSYVGQNSEAFF. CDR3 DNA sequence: TGTGCCAGCAGTTACGTCGGACAGAATTCTGAAGCTTTCTTT.

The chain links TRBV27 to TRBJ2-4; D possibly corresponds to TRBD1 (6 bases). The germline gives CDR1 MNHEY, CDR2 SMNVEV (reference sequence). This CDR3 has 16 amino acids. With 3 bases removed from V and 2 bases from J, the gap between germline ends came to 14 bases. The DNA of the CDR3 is TGTGCCAGCAGTTTGGGGCTGGGGGCGACCAAAAACATTCAGTACTTC. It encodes CASSLGLGATKNIQYF.

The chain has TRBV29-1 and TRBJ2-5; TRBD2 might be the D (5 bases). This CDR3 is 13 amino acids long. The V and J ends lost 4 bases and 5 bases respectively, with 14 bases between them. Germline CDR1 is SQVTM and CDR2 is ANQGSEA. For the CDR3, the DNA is TGCAGCGTTGTCGAGGGAGTTTGGGAGACCCAGTACTTC. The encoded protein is CSVVEGVWETQYF.

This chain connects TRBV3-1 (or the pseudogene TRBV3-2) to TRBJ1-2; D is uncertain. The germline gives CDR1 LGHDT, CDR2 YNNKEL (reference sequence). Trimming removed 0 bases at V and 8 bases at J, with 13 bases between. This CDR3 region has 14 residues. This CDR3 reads CASSQETGLGGYTF. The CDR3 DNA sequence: TGTGCCAGCAGCCAAGAGACGGGTCTAGGCGGCTACACCTTC.

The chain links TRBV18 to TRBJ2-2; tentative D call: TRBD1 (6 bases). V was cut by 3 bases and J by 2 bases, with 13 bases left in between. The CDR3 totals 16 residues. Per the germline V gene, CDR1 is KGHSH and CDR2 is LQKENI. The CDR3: CASSPGPGQNTGELFF. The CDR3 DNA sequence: TGTGCCAGCTCACCCGGACCGGGACAAAACACCGGGGAGCTGTTTTTT.

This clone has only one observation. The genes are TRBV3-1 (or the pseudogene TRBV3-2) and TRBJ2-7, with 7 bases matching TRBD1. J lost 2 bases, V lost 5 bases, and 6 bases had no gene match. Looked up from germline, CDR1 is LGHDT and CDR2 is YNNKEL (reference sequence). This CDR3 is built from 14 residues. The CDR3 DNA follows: TGTGCCAGCAGCTATACAGGGGTTGCCTACGAGCAGTACTTC. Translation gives CASSYTGVAYEQYF.